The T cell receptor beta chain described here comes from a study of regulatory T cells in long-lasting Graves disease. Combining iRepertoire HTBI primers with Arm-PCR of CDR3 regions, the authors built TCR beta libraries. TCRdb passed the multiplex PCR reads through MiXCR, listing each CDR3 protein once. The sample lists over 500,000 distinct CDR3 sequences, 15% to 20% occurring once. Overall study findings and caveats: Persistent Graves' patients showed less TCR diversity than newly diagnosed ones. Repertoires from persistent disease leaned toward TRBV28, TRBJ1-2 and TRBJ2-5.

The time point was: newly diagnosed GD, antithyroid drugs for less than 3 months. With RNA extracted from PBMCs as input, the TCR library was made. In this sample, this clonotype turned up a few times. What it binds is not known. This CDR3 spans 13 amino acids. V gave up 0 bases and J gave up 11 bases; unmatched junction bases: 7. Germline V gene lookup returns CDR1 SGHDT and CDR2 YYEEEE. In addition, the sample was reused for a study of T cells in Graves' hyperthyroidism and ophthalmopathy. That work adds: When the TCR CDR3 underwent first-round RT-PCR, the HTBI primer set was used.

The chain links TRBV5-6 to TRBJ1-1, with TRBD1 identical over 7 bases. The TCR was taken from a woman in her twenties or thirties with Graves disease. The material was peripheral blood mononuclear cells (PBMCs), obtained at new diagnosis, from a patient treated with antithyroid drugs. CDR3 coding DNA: TGTGCCAGCAGCTTGGCCGTTAGGGGGCAGGCTTTCTTT. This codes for CASSLAVRGQAFF.